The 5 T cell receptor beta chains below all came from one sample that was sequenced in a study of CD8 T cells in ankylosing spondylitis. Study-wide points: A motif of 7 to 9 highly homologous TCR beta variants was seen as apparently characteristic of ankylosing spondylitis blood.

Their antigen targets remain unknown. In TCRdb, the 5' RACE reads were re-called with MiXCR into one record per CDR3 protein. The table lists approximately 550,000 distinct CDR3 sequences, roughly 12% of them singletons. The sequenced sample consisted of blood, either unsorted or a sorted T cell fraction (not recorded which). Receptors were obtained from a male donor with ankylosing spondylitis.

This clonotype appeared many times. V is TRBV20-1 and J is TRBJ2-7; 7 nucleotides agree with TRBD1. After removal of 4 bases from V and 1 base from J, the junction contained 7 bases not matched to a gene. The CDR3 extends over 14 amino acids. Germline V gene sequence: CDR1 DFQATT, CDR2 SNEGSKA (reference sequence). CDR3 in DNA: TGCAGTGCTAAGAACAGGGGCCCTTCCTACGAGCAGTACTTC. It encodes CSAKNRGPSYEQYF.

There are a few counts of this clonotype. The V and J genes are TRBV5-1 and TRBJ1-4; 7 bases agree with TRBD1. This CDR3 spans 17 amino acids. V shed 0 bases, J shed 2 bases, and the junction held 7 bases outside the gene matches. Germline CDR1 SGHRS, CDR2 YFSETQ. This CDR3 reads CASSLAGRGQTNEKLFF. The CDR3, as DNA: TGCGCCAGCAGCTTGGCCGGGAGGGGGCAGACTAATGAAAAACTGTTTTTT. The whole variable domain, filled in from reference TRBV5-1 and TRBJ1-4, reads KAGVTQTPRYLIKTRGQQVTLSCSPISGHRSVSWYQQTPGQGLQFLFEYFSETQRNKGNFPGRFSGRQFSNSRSEMNVSTLELGDSALYLCASSLAGRGQTNEKLFFGSGTQLSVL.

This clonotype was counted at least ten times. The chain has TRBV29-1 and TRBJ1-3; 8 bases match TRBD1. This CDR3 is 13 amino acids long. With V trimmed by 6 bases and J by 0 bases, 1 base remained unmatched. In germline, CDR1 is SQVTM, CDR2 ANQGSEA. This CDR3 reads CSVQGASGNTIYF. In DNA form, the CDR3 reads TGCAGCGTCCAGGGGGCCTCTGGAAACACCATATATTTT.

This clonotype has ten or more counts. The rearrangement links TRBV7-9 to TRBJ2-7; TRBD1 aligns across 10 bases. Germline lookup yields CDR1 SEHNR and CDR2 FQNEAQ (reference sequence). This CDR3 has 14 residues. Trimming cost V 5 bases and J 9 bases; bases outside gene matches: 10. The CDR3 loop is CASSTGQGSSRQYF. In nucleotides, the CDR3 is TGTGCCAGCAGCACGGGACAGGGGTCTTCTAGGCAGTACTTC.

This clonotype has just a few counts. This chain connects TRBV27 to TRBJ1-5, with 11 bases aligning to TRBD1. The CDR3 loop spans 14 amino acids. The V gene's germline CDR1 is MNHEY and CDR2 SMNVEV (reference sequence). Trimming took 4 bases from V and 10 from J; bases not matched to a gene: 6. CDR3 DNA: TGTGCCAGCAGTTCGGGACAGGGGGTTCGACCCCAGCATTTT. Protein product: CASSSGQGVRPQHF.